The clone carrying this TCR beta chain was observed a single time. Its target is unknown. Subjects with ophthalmopathy showed a Clinical Activity Score no lower than 3, a NOSPECS grade no lower than 4, and a duration shorter than 3 months. PBMCs came from around 10 ml fresh peripheral blood. This record comes from a study of T cells in Graves' hyperthyroidism and ophthalmopathy. General study points: Also found in blood were most expanded thyroid clonotypes above 0.001.

Amplified TCR beta CDR3 regions derived from RNA transcripts. Initially, a first-round RT-PCR of the TCR CDR3 employed the HTBI primer set. TCRdb processed the multiplex PCR reads anew with MiXCR; each CDR3 protein has one entry. Of about 520,000 distinct CDR3 sequences listed, approximately 24% are singletons. V dropped 6 bases and J dropped 5; count of bases not matched to a gene: 10. The CDR3 sequence is 16 residues long. V is TRBV12-3 or TRBV12-4 and J is TRBJ1-6; 7 nucleotides line up with TRBD1. The material sequenced was blood. The source is a woman between 25 and 40 years old with Graves' ophthalmopathy. The CDR3 loop reads CASRDRATGDNSPLHF. DNA for the CDR3: TGTGCCAGCAGAGACAGGGCCACCGGGGATAATTCACCCCTCCACTTT.